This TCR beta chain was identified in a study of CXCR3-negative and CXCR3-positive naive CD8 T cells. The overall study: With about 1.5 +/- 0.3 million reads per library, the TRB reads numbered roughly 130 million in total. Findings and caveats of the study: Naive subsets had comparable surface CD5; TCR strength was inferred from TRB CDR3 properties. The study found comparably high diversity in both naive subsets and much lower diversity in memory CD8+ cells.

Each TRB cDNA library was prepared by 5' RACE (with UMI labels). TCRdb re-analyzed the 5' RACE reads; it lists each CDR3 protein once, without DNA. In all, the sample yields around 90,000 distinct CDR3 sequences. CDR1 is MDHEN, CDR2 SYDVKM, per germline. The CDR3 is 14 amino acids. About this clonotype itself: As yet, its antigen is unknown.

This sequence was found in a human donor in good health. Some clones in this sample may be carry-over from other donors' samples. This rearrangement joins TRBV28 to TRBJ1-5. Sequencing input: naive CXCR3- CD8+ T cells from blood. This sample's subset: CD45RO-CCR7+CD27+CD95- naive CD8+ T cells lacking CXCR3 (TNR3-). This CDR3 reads CASSPKTANQPQHF. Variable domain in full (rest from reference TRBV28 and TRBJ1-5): DVKVTQSSRYLVKRTGEKVFLECVQDMDHENMFWYRQDPGLGLRLIYFSYDVKMKEKGDIPEGYSVSREKKERFSLILESASTNQTSMYLCASSPKTANQPQHFGDGTRLSIL.